This is a list of T cell receptor beta chains from one sample in a study of cytomegalovirus exposure and HLA in healthy donors. Using immunoSEQ multiplex PCR, the repertoire was profiled, and TCRdb retains in-frame clones only, with some absent. The sample contains around 140,000 clones, roughly 90% of which appear only once. Sequenced sample: PBMCs. These receptors all come from a man younger than 30 in good health and CMV-seropositive. The CDR3 runs from the conserved cysteine through the conserved F or W. A D gene is named only where the DNA matches it firmly. Not all rows give a size; the values are once, few, many and, for expanded clones, a class.

j_gene	abundance	d_gene	v_gene	CDR3nt	CDR3aa
TRBJ1-1	.	.	TRBV28	TGTGCCAGCAGTTTGGACAGGAACACTGAAGCTTTCTTT	CASSLDRNTEAFF
TRBJ2-7	few	TRBD1	TRBV6-1	TGTGCCAGCAGCGCGGACAGGACAATCTACGAGCAGTACTTC	CASSADRTIYEQYF
TRBJ2-5	.	.	TRBV5-1	TGCGCCAGCAGCTTCAGCCAAGAGACCCAGTACTTC	CASSFSQETQYF
TRBJ1-1	.	TRBD1	TRBV10-3	TGTGCCATCAGTGAGGTGGACAGGGGGCGGTTTTTCTTT	CAISEVDRGRFFF
TRBJ2-2	.	.	TRBV6-1	TGTGCCAGCAGGGGGGGGAACACCGGGGAGCTGTTTTTT	CASRGGNTGELFF
TRBJ2-1	.	TRBD2	TRBV18	TGTGCCAGCTCAGTGGGGAGGGACAATGAGCAGTTCTTC	CASSVGRDNEQFF
TRBJ1-3	.	.	TRBV7-2	TGTGCCAGCAGCCGGGTCGGCAGCCGCTCAAACACCATATATTTT	CASSRVGSRSNTIYF
TRBJ1-5	.	TRBD1	TRBV4-1	TGCGCCAGCAGCCACCGGGACAGGGAACAGCCCCAGCATTTT	CASSHRDREQPQHF
TRBJ2-2	.	TRBD2	TRBV11-3	TGTGCCAGCAGCCGGGGGGAAAACAGATACACCGGGGAGCTGTTTTTT	CASSRGENRYTGELFF
TRBJ2-7	.	TRBD1	TRBV2	TGTGCCAGCAGTGAATTGGGACAGCCCTACGAGCAGTACTTC	CASSELGQPYEQYF